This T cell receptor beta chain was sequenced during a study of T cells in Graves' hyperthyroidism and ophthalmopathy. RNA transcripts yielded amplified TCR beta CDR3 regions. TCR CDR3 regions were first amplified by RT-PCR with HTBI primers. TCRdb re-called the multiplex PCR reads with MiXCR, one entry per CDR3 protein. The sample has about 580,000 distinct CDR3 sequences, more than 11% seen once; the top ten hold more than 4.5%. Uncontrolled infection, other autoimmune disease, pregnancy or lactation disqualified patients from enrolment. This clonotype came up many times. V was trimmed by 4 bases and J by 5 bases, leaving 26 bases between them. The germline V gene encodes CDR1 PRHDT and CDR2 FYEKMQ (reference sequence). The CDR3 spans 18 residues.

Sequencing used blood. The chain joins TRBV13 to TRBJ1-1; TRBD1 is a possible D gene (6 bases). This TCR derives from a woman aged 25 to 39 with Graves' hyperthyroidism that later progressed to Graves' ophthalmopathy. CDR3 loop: CASSSRDKVRWAGTEAFF. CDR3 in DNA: TGTGCCAGCAGCTCCCGGGACAAGGTACGCTGGGCGGGGACTGAAGCTTTCTTT. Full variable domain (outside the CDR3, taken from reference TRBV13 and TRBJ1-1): AAGVIQSPRHLIKEKRETATLKCYPIPRHDTVYWYQQGPGQDPQFLISFYEKMQSDKGSIPDRFSAQQFSDYHSELNMSSLELGDSALYFCASSSRDKVRWAGTEAFFGQGTRLTVV.